The TCR beta chain described here comes from a study of memory CD4+ T cells and cytomegalovirus serostatus (dated by TCRdb to about 2019). For context, the study as a whole: A total of 33 healthy Belgian adults, of whom 9 were CMV seropositive and approximately 24 were CMV seronegative, were included in the cohort. To replicate a published TCR-based CMV serostatus classifier, the study sequenced CD4+ memory TCRbeta repertoires from a Belgian cohort whose cytomegalovirus serostatus was known. Overall results and qualifications from the work: The results were interpreted as suggesting that the CMV-associated TCR signature is largely present in the CD4+ memory repertoire. Only CD4+CD45RO+ memory cells were sequenced, in contrast to the original study, in which naive and memory CD4+ and CD8+ populations were covered. Among the 150 to 200 previously reported CMV-associated TCRbeta sequences, about 71 showed up in the CD4+ memory repertoires, with each one found in between one and five individuals. On the Belgian cohort, the classifier built on the original framework reached a median bootstrapped AUC of around 0.96, with a 95% CI of 0.76-1.00. For CMV serostatus prediction, a median bootstrapped AUC of approximately 0.95 was reached with the original framework, and a median bootstrapped AUC of 0.91 was reached with a US-trained random forest.

Single viable CD3+CD4+CD8-CD45RO+ cells were sorted as memory CD4+ T cells on a FACSAria II. CMV serostatus was determined with a Roche Elecsys assay detecting serum IgG against CMV pp150, pp28, p38 and p52. After the samples were thawed, total CD4+ T cells were enriched through positive selection using CD4 magnetic microbeads. The samples came from a different study that was designed specifically to examine the CD4+ T cell memory repertoire. Peripheral blood mononuclear cells were isolated and cryopreserved according to standard operating procedures, and serum was stored at -80 degrees C. The staining used CD3-PerCP (BW264/56), CD4-APC (RPA-T4), CD45RO-PE (UCHT1) and CD8-Pacific Orange (3B5) antibodies, and Sytox blue was used to exclude non-viable cells. The Quick-DNA Microprep Kit was used to extract genomic DNA from the sorted cells. Amplification of TCRbeta DNA was done with the immunoSEQ hsTCRbeta kit, following the protocol from the manufacturer. An Illumina MiSeq instrument was used to sequence the TCRbeta libraries. In the authors' own workflow: Removing out-of-frame sequences left 2,204,828 distinct TCRbeta sequences, an average of about 70,000 per individual. Two values were used to score each individual: the count of around 150 previously reported CMV-associated TCRbeta sequences and the total count of productive distinct TCRbeta sequences. A beta-binomial model was reimplemented in Python, and scikit-learn random forests with default parameters were trained on data from the US cohort. Classifier performance on the Belgian cohort was summarized as median AUC with percentile confidence intervals calculated over 10,000 bootstrap iterations. The table was pulled from immuneACCESS by TCRdb, which kept in-frame rearrangements only. Such tables lose some clones; where checked, under half of the loss comes from unresolved V genes, and the rest has no known cause. That table is the source of V, J and clone size, and D and trimming were worked out from the DNA. The sample data list about 52,000 clones, and 83% of these were observed just once. The ten largest clones capture about 2.1% of the sample.

On this clone itself: Its antigen has not been determined. Base qualities are not at hand, and no much larger clone is one base apart.

From a lookup of the germline V gene, CDR1 and CDR2 are SNHLY and FYNNEI. The cysteine opens and the phenylalanine closes a CDR3 of 14 amino acids. This entry keeps only the CDR3 DNA: 42 bases, framed from base 1. V is trimmed back by 6 bases and J by 5 bases, and the junction contains 4 bases that no gene match accounts for. Sequenced sample: memory CD4+ T cells from blood. The TCR comes from an adult in good health and CMV-seropositive. The chain uses TRBV2 and TRBJ2-1; 10 bases in the junction line up with TRBD1. The CDR3 reads CASRRTGGNNEQFF. The nucleotide sequence is given as TGTGCCAGCAGGAGGACAGGGGGTAACAATGAGCAGTTCTTC.